This passage covers 13 T cell receptor beta chains from one sample sequenced in a study of blood T cell repertoires in COVID-19 (dated by TCRdb to 2020 to 2022). Libraries came from the immunoSEQ multiplex PCR assay. TCRdb retrieved this table from immuneACCESS and kept in-frame rearrangements only. Not all clones are present; in checked studies, unresolved V genes account for under half, and no reason is known for the remainder. The sample yields a few hundred thousand clones; about 90% were counted once. The leading ten clones occupy about 11% of the sample. Sequenced input: peripheral blood. Source of these receptors: a woman in her twenties or thirties with COVID-19, enrolled during active disease.

Comments on this clone: Compared with germline, one end of the junction differs, possibly owing to a read error. The gene calls are TRBV12-3 or TRBV12-4 and TRBJ2-1; 7 bases agree with TRBD1. The CDR3 totals 12 residues. CDR3 bases: TGTGCCAGCAGATTAGACAGGGTTGAGCAGTTCTTC. Its translation is CASRLDRVEQFF.

The V and J genes are TRBV7-9 and TRBJ1-3; 10 nucleotides line up with TRBD1. The CDR3 consists of 15 residues. Per germline, CDR1 SEHNR and CDR2 FQNEAQ (reference sequence). V was clipped by 5 bases and J by 0 bases; unmatched bases: 1. The CDR3 sequence is CASSRDRGSGNTIYF. The CDR3 region has the DNA TGTGCCAGCAGCCGGGACAGGGGCTCTGGAAACACCATATATTTT.

V and J are TRBV6-5 and TRBJ2-2; D may be TRBD2 (5 bases). The germline V and J ends were trimmed by 8 bases and 1 base, with 8 bases remaining between them. This CDR3 region has 13 residues. The germline V gene encodes CDR1 MNHEY and CDR2 SVGAGI. CDR3 in amino acids: CASRGLNTGELFF. DNA for the CDR3: TGTGCCAGCCGAGGGCTGAACACCGGGGAGCTGTTTTTT.

The rearrangement joins TRBV5-4 to TRBJ1-2, with unresolved D. Germline CDR1 SGHNT, CDR2 YYREEE (reference sequence). V gave up 6 bases and J gave up 4 bases, with 13 bases separating them. The CDR3 contains 13 residues. The CDR3, as DNA: TGTGCCAGCAAGATGAGGGCGCGCTATGGCTACACCTTC. Amino acids: CASKMRARYGYTF.

The chain joins TRBV27 to TRBJ2-7; 14 nucleotides agree with TRBD2. Per the germline V gene, CDR1 is MNHEY and CDR2 is SMNVEV (reference sequence). This CDR3 has 18 amino acids. The ends lost 3 bases at V and 0 bases at J; junction bases unmatched: 7. The CDR3 spells CASSFRAGLAGVSYEQYF. The CDR3 DNA is TGTGCCAGCAGTTTCCGGGCGGGACTAGCGGGAGTCTCCTACGAGCAGTACTTC.

The rearrangement joins TRBV7-3 to TRBJ2-7; perhaps TRBD1 as D (5 bases). Per the germline V gene, CDR1 is SGHTA and CDR2 is FQGTGA. This CDR3 has 13 residues. V lost 3 bases to trimming and J lost 2 bases, with 8 bases between them. Here the CDR3 reads CASSFQGPYEQYF. Written as DNA, the CDR3 is TGTGCCAGCAGCTTCCAGGGTCCCTACGAGCAGTACTTC. Full variable domain (outside the CDR3, taken from reference TRBV7-3 and TRBJ2-7): GAGVSQTPSNKVTEKGKYVELRCDPISGHTALYWYRQSLGQGPEFLIYFQGTGAADDSGLPNDRFFAVRPEGSVSTLKIQRTERGDSAVYLCASSFQGPYEQYFGPGTRLTVT.

CDR3: CASSLLPGQGGSPLHF. In DNA form, the CDR3 reads TGTGCCAGCAGTTTGCTACCGGGACAGGGCGGCTCACCCCTCCACTTT. This chain uses TRBV28 with TRBJ1-6; 9 bases agree with TRBD1. Germline lookup yields CDR1 MDHEN and CDR2 SYDVKM. Trimming at V came to 3 bases and at J to 10 bases, leaving 10 bases not matched to a gene. This CDR3 contains 16 residues. Full variable domain (remainder filled in from reference TRBV28 and TRBJ1-6): DVKVTQSSRYLVKRTGEKVFLECVQDMDHENMFWYRQDPGLGLRLIYFSYDVKMKEKGDIPEGYSVSREKKERFSLILESASTNQTSMYLCASSLLPGQGGSPLHFGNGTRLTVT.

The rearrangement links TRBV27 to TRBJ1-2, with 8 bases lining up with TRBD1. CDR1 and CDR2 from the germline V gene are MNHEY and SMNVEV (reference sequence). There are 15 residues in the CDR3. The V gene end was trimmed by 5 bases and the J gene end by 0 bases; junction bases not matched to a gene: 5. In DNA form, the CDR3 reads TGTGCCAGCAGTCCCCGGACAGGGTCTAACTATGGCTACACCTTC. Its protein is CASSPRTGSNYGYTF.

CDR3 DNA: TGTGCCAGCAGCTCCCCCCGGCGGGGGACCCAGTACTTC. This sequence encodes CASSSPRRGTQYF. The J gene is TRBJ2-5, the V gene TRBV5-5, with D possibly TRBD2 on 6 matching bases. Trimming left V 3 bases short and J 7 bases short, with 13 bases between. Germline assignment: CDR1 SGHKS and CDR2 YYEKEE (reference sequence). The CDR3 has 13 residues. Using reference TRBV5-5 and TRBJ2-5 for the parts outside the CDR3, the full variable domain is DAGVTQSPTHLIKTRGQQVTLRCSPISGHKSVSWYQQVLGQGPQFIFQYYEKEERGRGNFPDRFSARQFPNYSSELNVNALLLGDSALYLCASSSPRRGTQYFGPGTRLLVL.

This chain links TRBV4-1 with TRBJ2-4; tentatively, D is TRBD2 (5 bases). The CDR3 covers 16 residues. In germline, CDR1 is MGHRA, CDR2 YSYEKL. V lost 6 bases, J lost 7 bases, and 22 bases lay in between. CDR3 in amino acids: CASSQNFGPGLNIQYF. The CDR3 coding sequence is TGCGCCAGCAGTCAAAATTTTGGACCAGGACTGAACATTCAGTACTTC.

This chain connects TRBV28 to TRBJ1-5, with 7 bases that match TRBD1. Trimming removed 4 bases from V and 6 bases from J; junction bases left unmatched: 9. The CDR3 has 15 amino acids. The germline gives CDR1 MDHEN, CDR2 SYDVKM. The CDR3 sequence is CASSWSDRASQPQHF. DNA of the CDR3: TGTGCCAGCAGTTGGAGTGACAGGGCCTCTCAGCCCCAGCATTTT.

The chain employs TRBV2 and TRBJ2-7, with TRBD2 matching over 13 bases. Germline V gene data show CDR1 as SNHLY and CDR2 as FYNNEI. V gave up 8 bases and J gave up 6 bases; unmatched junction bases: 10. The CDR3 loop spans 15 amino acids. The CDR3 spells CASLRTSGSPGEQYF. DNA of the CDR3: TGTGCCAGCTTACGGACTAGCGGGAGCCCGGGCGAGCAGTACTTC.

This clone was found once. This chain links TRBV6-5 with TRBJ2-1, with 7 bases aligning to TRBD2. V was pared by 0 bases and J by 8 bases, with 10 bases of the junction left unmatched. The CDR3 totals 16 residues. Germline CDR1 MNHEY, CDR2 SVGAGI. CDR3: CASSYSPEGGSYEQFF. The CDR3 DNA is TGTGCCAGCAGTTACTCCCCGGAGGGCGGGAGCTATGAGCAGTTCTTC.